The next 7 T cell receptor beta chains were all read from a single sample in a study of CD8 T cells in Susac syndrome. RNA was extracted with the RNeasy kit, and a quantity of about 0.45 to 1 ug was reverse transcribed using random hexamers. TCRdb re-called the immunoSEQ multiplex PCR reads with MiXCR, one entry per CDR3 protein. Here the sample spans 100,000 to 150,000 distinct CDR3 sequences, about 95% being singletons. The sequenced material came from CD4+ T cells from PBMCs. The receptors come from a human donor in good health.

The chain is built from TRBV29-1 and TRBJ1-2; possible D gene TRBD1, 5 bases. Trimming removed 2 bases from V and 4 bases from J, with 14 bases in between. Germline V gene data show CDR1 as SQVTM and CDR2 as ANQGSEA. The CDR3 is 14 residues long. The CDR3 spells CSVEKSQGSYGYTF. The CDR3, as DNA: TGCAGCGTTGAAAAGTCCCAGGGATCCTATGGCTACACCTTC.

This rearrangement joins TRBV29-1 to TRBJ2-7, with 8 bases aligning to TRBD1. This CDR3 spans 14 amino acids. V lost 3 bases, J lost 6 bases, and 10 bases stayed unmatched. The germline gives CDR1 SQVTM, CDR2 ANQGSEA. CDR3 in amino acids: CSVDAGRGQSEQYF. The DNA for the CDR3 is TGCAGCGTTGATGCTGGCAGGGGGCAAAGCGAGCAGTACTTC.

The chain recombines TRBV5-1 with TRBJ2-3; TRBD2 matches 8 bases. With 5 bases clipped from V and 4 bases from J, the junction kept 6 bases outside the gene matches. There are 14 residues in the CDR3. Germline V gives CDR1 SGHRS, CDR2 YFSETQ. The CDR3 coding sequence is TGCGCCAGCAGGACGGGAGGGTTGGCAGATACGCAGTATTTT. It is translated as CASRTGGLADTQYF.

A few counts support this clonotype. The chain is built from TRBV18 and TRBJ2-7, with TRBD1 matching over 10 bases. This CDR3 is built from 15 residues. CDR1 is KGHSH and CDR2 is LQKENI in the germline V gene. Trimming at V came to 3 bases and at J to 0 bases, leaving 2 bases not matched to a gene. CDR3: CASSPRTGGSYEQYF. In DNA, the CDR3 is TGTGCCAGCTCACCCCGGACAGGGGGCTCCTACGAGCAGTACTTC.

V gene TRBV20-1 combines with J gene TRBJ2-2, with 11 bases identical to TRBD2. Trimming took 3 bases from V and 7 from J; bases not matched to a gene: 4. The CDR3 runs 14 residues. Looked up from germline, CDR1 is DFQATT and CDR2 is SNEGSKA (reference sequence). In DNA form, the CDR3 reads TGCAGTGCTAGGACTAGCGGGATCGGCGGGGAGCTGTTTTTT. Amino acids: CSARTSGIGGELFF.

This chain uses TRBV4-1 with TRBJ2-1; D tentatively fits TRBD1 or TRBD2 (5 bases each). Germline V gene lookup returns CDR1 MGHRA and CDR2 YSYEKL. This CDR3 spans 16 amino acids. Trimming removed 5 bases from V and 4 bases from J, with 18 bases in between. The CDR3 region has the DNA TGCGCCAGCAGCACGCAGACGGGACCGGCGTACAATGAGCAGTTCTTC. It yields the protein CASSTQTGPAYNEQFF.

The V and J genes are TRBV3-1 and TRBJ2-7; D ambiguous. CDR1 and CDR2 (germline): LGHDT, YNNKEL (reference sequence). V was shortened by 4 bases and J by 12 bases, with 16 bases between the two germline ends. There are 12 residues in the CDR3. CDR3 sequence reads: CASSLMGLRRYF. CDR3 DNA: TGTGCCAGCAGCCTAATGGGTCTAAGGCGGTACTTC.